These 16 T cell receptor beta chains were sequenced from one sample in a study of beta chain features in type 1 diabetes. The study reverse transcribed the entire isolated RNA, so it sequenced expressed TCRB transcripts. Only in-frame clones appear in the TCRdb table, and some are missing; sequencing was by immunoSEQ multiplex PCR. Here the sample spans about 640,000 clones, over 10% being singletons. These receptors' targets are unknown. Findings and caveats of the study: Patients with Type 1 diabetes showed moderately but significantly shorter TCRB CDR3s in all four CD4+ subsets.

Sequencing was carried out using naive CD4+ T cells from blood. The receptor set was obtained from a man aged 25 to 40 with type 1 diabetes.

V usage is TRBV4-2 and J usage is TRBJ1-1; D is ambiguous. The CDR3 extends over 12 amino acids. Germline CDR1 LGHNA, CDR2 YNFKEQ. V lost 4 bases and J 0 bases, leaving 3 bases between the germline ends. The DNA of the CDR3 is TGTGCCAGCAGCCGCATGAACACTGAAGCTTTCTTT. It yields the protein CASSRMNTEAFF.

This clone was recorded a few times. V is TRBV29-1 and J is TRBJ1-5, with D possibly being TRBD1 (6 bases). The V end was cut by 1 base, the J end by 0 bases, with 13 bases between. Germline CDR1 reads SQVTM; CDR2 reads ANQGSEA. The CDR3 length is 16 residues. The CDR3 coding sequence is TGCAGCGTTGAAGGGGCCAGGGGCTATAGCAATCAGCCCCAGCATTTT. Amino acids: CSVEGARGYSNQPQHF.

This clone was seen only a few times. The V and J genes are TRBV5-1 and TRBJ2-5; the match to TRBD2 covers 7 bases. The CDR3 is 14 residues long. The germline V gene has CDR1 SGHRS and CDR2 YFSETQ. V trimming: 6 bases; J trimming: 1 base; junction bases outside the gene matches: 6. This CDR3 is CASNHGTTQETQYF. CDR3 sequence (DNA): TGCGCCAGCAACCACGGGACTACCCAAGAGACCCAGTACTTC.

This chain connects TRBV25-1 to TRBJ2-7; D not certain. Looked up from germline, CDR1 is MGHDK and CDR2 is SYGVNS. Trimming left V 0 bases short and J 2 bases short, with 8 bases between. The CDR3 length is 14 residues. Written as DNA, the CDR3 is TGTGCCAGCAGTGAATATGACGCACCCTACGAGCAGTACTTC. Its protein product is CASSEYDAPYEQYF.

The V and J genes are TRBV12-5 and TRBJ1-2, with D possibly being TRBD1 (5 bases). The CDR3 consists of 13 residues. The ends were cut back, 1 base at V and 8 bases at J, with 11 bases in the middle. Germline loops: CDR1 LGHNT, CDR2 FRNRAP. The CDR3: CASGLELGAGYTF. In nucleotides, the CDR3 is TGTGCTAGTGGTTTGGAACTCGGGGCCGGCTACACCTTC. The whole variable domain, filled in from reference TRBV12-5 and TRBJ1-2, reads DARVTQTPRHKVTEMGQEVTMRCQPILGHNTVFWYRQTMMQGLELLAYFRNRAPLDDSGMPKDRFSAEMPDATLATLKIQPSEPRDSAVYFCASGLELGAGYTFGSGTRLTVV.

There are a few counts of this clone. The V and J genes are TRBV7-6 and TRBJ1-4, with 9 bases that match TRBD1. The J segment lost 7 bases and the V segment lost 4 bases, leaving 4 bases of the junction unmatched. This CDR3 region has 14 residues. The germline V gene has CDR1 SGHVS and CDR2 FNYEAQ. In DNA, the CDR3 is TGTGCCAGCAGCTACCGGGACAGGGTTGAAAAACTGTTTTTT. It encodes CASSYRDRVEKLFF.

The V call is TRBV6-1, the J call TRBJ1-4; D unclear. The CDR3 is made up of 14 amino acids. In germline, CDR1 is MNHNS, CDR2 SASEGT. With 6 bases removed from V and 5 bases from J, the gap between germline ends came to 13 bases. The CDR3 reads CASRGGGRNEKLFF. The CDR3 DNA is TGTGCCAGCAGGGGTGGAGGGAGGAATGAAAAACTGTTTTTT.

The table lists this clone with a few counts. The CDR3 reads CAISPTSGSGETQYF. The CDR3, as DNA: TGTGCCATCAGCCCGACTAGCGGGTCTGGAGAGACCCAGTACTTC. This chain uses TRBV10-3 with TRBJ2-5, with TRBD2 identical over 10 bases. The CDR3 length is 15 residues. Germline CDR1 ENHRY, CDR2 SYGVKD. Trimming at V came to 6 bases and at J to 4 bases, leaving 8 bases not matched to a gene.

V gene TRBV18 combines with J gene TRBJ2-5, with no clear D. The CDR3 consists of 13 residues. Trimming stripped 3 bases from V and 5 bases from J, with 10 bases between. CDR1 is KGHSH, CDR2 LQKENI, per germline. The chain's CDR3 is CASSPPTSETQYF. CDR3 DNA: TGTGCCAGCTCACCTCCTACAAGCGAGACCCAGTACTTC.

This clone occurred a few times. The chain recombines TRBV11-2 with TRBJ2-3; TRBD2 matches at 12 bases. Germline V lookup: CDR1 SGHAT, CDR2 FQNNGV. The V segment lost 6 bases and the J segment 4 bases; nucleotides outside the gene matches: 8. The CDR3 sequence is 16 residues long. CDR3 sequence: CASRHLAGGPADTQYF. The CDR3 DNA reads as TGTGCCAGCAGGCACCTAGCGGGGGGGCCCGCAGATACGCAGTATTTT.

This chain links TRBV6-5 with TRBJ1-2, with TRBD1 matching 10 bases. V shed 6 bases and J 5 bases; nucleotides not matched to a gene: 6. Germline V gives CDR1 MNHEY, CDR2 SVGAGI. This CDR3 comprises 14 residues. The CDR3 reads CASRPTGGTYGYTF. The CDR3 region has the DNA TGTGCCAGCAGGCCGACAGGGGGCACGTATGGCTACACCTTC.

The chain uses TRBV29-1 and TRBJ1-2, with no clear D. The CDR3 covers 14 residues. Germline assignment: CDR1 SQVTM and CDR2 ANQGSEA. Trimming took 3 bases from V and 2 from J, leaving 13 bases between them. DNA of the CDR3: TGCAGCGTTGACGGATCCACAAAAAACTATGGCTACACCTTC. Protein product: CSVDGSTKNYGYTF.

The chain recombines TRBV4-2 with TRBJ1-1; D uncertain. Trimming removed 1 base at V and 1 base at J, with 10 bases between. CDR1 and CDR2 from the germline V gene are LGHNA and YNFKEQ. The CDR3 length is 15 residues. As DNA, the CDR3 is TGTGCCAGCAGCCAAGGGGCCGCTCAGAACACTGAAGCTTTCTTT. Amino acid sequence: CASSQGAAQNTEAFF.

This clone was recorded a few times. The chain carries TRBV9 and TRBJ1-2; unclear D gene. This CDR3 is 15 amino acids long. Germline values: CDR1 SGDLS, CDR2 YYNGEE. The germline V and J ends were trimmed by 4 bases and 0 bases, with 13 bases remaining between them. The CDR3 sequence: CASSFSSQTNYGYTF. For the CDR3, the DNA is TGTGCCAGCAGCTTTTCCAGTCAGACTAACTATGGCTACACCTTC.

The V gene is TRBV14, the J gene TRBJ2-7; D uncertain. CDR1 and CDR2 from the germline V gene are SGHDN and FVKESK. V lost 2 bases and J 4 bases, leaving 9 bases between the germline ends. The CDR3 contains 13 residues. CDR3: CASSQQTPYEQYF. The CDR3 coding sequence is TGTGCCAGCAGCCAACAGACTCCGTACGAGCAGTACTTC.

This chain links TRBV5-1 with TRBJ2-7; D uncertain. The CDR3 consists of 13 residues. Deletions cut 2 bases from V and 2 bases from J, with 8 bases between. Germline V lookup: CDR1 SGHRS, CDR2 YFSETQ. CDR3 nucleotides: TGCGCCAGCAGCTTAGATAAGACCTACGAGCAGTACTTC. Protein sequence: CASSLDKTYEQYF.